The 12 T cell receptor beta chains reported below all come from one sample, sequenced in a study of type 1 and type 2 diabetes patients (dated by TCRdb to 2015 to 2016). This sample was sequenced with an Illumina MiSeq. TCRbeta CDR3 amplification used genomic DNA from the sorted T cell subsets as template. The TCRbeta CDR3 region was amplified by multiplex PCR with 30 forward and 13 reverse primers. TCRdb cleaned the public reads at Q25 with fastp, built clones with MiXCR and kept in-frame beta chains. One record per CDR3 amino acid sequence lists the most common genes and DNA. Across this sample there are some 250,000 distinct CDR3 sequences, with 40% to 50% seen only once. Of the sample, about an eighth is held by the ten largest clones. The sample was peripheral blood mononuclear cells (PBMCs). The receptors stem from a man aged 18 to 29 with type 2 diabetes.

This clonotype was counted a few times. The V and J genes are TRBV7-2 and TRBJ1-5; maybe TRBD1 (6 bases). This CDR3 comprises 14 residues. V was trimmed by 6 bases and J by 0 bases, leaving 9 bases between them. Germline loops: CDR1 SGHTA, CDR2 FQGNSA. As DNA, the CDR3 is TGTGCCAGCAGTGAAGGGGGTAGCAATCAGCCCCAGCATTTT. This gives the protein CASSEGGSNQPQHF.

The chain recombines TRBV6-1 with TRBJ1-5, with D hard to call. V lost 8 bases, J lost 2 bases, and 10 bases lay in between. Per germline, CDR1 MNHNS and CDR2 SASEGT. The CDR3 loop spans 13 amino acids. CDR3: CASWGTGNQPQHF. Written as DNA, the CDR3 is TGTGCCAGCTGGGGAACGGGCAATCAGCCCCAGCATTTT.

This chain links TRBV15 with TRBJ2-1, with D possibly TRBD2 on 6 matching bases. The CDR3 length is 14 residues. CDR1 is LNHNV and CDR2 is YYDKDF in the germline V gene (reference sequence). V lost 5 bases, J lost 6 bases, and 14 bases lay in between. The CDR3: CATSPRGSPNEQFF. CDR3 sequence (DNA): TGTGCCACCAGCCCCCGGGGGAGCCCCAATGAGCAGTTCTTC.

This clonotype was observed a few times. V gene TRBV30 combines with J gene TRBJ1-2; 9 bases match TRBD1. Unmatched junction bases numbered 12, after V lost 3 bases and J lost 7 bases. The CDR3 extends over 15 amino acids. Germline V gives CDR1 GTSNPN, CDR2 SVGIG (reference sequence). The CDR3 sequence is CAWRNTRQGESGYTF. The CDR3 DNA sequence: TGTGCCTGGAGGAACACCCGACAGGGGGAGTCTGGCTACACCTTC.

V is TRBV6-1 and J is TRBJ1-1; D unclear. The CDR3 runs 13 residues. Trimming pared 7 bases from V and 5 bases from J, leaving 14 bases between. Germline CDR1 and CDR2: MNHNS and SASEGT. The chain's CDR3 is CASISGASTEAFF. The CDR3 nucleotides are TGTGCCAGCATCTCCGGAGCAAGTACTGAAGCTTTCTTT.

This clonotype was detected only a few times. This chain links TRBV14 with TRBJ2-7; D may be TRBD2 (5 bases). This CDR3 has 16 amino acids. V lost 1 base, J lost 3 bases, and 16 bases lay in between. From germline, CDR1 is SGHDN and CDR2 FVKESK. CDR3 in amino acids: CASSQGPRNGDYEQYF. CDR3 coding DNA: TGTGCCAGCAGCCAAGGCCCCCGGAACGGGGACTACGAGCAGTACTTC.

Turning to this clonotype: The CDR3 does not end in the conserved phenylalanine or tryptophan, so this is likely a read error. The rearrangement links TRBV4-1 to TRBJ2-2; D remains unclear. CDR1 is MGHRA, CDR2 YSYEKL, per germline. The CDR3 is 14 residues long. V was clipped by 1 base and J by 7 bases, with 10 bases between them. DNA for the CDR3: TGCGCCAGCAGCCAAGGAACGATGGGCGGGGAGCTGTTTCTT. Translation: CASSQGTMGGELFL.

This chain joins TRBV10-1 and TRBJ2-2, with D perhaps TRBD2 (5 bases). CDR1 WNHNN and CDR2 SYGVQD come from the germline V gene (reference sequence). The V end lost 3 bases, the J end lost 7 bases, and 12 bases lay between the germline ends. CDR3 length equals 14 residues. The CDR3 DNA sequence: TGCGCCAGCAGTGACATGACAACTAGCGGGGAGCTGTTTTTT. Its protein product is CASSDMTTSGELFF.

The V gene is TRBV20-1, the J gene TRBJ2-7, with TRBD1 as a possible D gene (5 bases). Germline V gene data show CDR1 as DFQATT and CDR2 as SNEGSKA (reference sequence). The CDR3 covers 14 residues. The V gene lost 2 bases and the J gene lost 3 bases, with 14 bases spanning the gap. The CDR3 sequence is CSARTRQHYYEQYF. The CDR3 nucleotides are TGCAGTGCTAGAACCAGACAGCACTACTACGAGCAGTACTTC.

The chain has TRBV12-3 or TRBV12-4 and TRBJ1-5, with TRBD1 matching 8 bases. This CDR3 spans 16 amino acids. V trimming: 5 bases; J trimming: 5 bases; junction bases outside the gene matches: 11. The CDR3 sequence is CASSLRSGQGHQPQHF. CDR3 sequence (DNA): TGTGCCAGCAGTCTCCGGTCTGGACAGGGACATCAGCCCCAGCATTTT.

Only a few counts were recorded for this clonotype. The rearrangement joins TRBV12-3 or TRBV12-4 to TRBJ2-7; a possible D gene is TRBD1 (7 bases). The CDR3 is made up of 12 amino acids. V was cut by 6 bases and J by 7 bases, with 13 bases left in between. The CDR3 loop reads CASRSRGREQYF. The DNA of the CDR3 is TGTGCCAGCAGAAGCAGGGGGAGGGAGCAGTACTTC.

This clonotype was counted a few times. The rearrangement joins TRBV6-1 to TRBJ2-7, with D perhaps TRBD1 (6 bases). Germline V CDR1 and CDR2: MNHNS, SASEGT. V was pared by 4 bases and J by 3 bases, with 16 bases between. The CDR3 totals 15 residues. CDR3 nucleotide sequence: TGTGCCAGCAGTGCGACGAGGGACACCGACTACGAGCAGTACTTC. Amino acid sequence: CASSATRDTDYEQYF.